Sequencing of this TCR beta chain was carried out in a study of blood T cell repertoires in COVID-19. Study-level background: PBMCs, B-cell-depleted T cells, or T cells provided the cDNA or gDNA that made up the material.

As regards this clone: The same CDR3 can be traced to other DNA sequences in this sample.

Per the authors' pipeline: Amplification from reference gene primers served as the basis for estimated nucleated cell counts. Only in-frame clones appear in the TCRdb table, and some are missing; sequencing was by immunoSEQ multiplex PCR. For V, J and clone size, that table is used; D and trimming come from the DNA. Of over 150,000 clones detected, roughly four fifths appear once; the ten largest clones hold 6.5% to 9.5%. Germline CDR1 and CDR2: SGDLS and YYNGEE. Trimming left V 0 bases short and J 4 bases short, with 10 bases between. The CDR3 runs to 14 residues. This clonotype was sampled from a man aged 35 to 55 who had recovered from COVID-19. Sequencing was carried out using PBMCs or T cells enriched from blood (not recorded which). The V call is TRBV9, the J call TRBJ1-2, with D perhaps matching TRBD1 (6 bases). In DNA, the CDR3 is TGTGCCAGCAGCGTAGGTCAGGGGACCTATGGCTACACCTTC. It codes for CASSVGQGTYGYTF.